This T cell receptor beta chain was identified during a study of blood T cell repertoires in COVID-19. Authors' analysis steps: Reference gene primer amplification gave nucleated cell count estimates. Assay used: immunoSEQ multiplex PCR; TCRdb lists only in-frame clones, some missing. The DNA gave D and trimming, while V, J and clone size come from that table. The sample carries around 20,000 clones, approximately 90% recorded once. Germline assignment: CDR1 SNHLY and CDR2 FYNNEI. The length of the CDR3 is 14 residues. V was pared by 7 bases and J by 6 bases, with 6 bases of the junction left unmatched.

The TCR originated in a woman aged 55-75 years with active COVID-19. The V and J genes are TRBV2 and TRBJ2-3; 11 bases fit TRBD2. The specimen was peripheral blood. The CDR3 here is CASNLAGGIDTQYF. In nucleotides, the CDR3 is TGTGCCAGCAACCTAGCGGGGGGCATCGATACGCAGTATTTT.